The T cell receptor (beta chain) described here comes from a study of blood T cell repertoires in COVID-19. Study in general: Italy, Spain and the United States were the sources of the convalescent and acute COVID-19 samples. T cells, B-cell-depleted T cells, or PBMCs supplied cDNA or gDNA.

In its sample, this clone was seen a few times. This CDR3 contains 14 residues. Trimming took 6 bases from V and 2 from J; bases not matched to a gene: 6. Germline CDR1 is MDHEN and CDR2 is SYDVKM. Original analysis: Amplification from reference gene primers served as the basis for estimated nucleated cell counts. Generated by immunoSEQ multiplex PCR, the TCRdb table keeps only in-frame clones and is missing some. From that table come the V and J calls and clone size; the DNA was used to work out D and trimming. The sample records a few hundred thousand clones, around 86% being singletons. The Seattle patients, enrolled during active infection, were followed longitudinally.

This receptor was identified in an elderly woman with COVID-19, enrolled during active disease. The chain combines TRBV28 with TRBJ2-7; 8 nucleotides agree with TRBD1. The sequenced sample consisted of peripheral blood. In DNA form, the CDR3 reads TGTGCCAGCAGAGGGACAGGCGGTGCCTACGAGCAGTACTTC. This gives the protein CASRGTGGAYEQYF.